Many counts were recorded for the clone carrying this T cell receptor (beta chain). The data derive from a study of neurological immune-mediated disorders. TCRdb called the 5' RACE reads again in MiXCR, with one record for every CDR3 protein. The table includes under 80,000 distinct CDR3 sequences, 4% to 6% detected once. CDR1 is DFQATT and CDR2 is SNEGSKA in the germline V gene (reference sequence). V lost 3 bases and J 0 bases, leaving 12 bases between the germline ends. CDR3 size: 15 residues. The specimen was PBMCs. The rearrangement uses TRBV20-1 and TRBJ2-1; TRBD2 might be the D (6 bases). The TCR originated in a woman between 25 and 40 years old with multiple sclerosis. CDR3 in DNA: TGCAGTGCTAGCCAGGCGGGACGCTCCTACAATGAGCAGTTCTTC. It encodes CSASQAGRSYNEQFF.